This TCR beta chain was sequenced in a study of blood T cell repertoires in COVID-19. In the study overall: PBMCs, B-cell-depleted T cells, or T cells were the source of the cDNA or gDNA that made up the material.

Researchers sorted participants into cohorts using their self-reported clinical history. Recovered status in Cohort 3 required two negative PCRs, clearance, or symptom resolution. Some clones are missing from TCRdb's copy, which holds only in-frame ones; the method was immunoSEQ multiplex PCR. The sample yields over 250,000 clones, around 87% seen once. The CDR3 is 13 residues long. CDR1 and CDR2 (germline): SGHNT, YYREEE (reference sequence). V lost 5 bases and J 7 bases, leaving 10 bases between the germline ends. The specimen sequenced was PBMCs or T cells enriched from blood (not recorded which). This chain uses TRBV5-4 with TRBJ1-6; unclear D gene. This sequence originates from a woman under 30 who had recovered from COVID-19. The CDR3: CASSSDWNSPLHF. CDR3 sequence (DNA): TGTGCCAGCAGTTCGGACTGGAATTCACCCCTCCACTTT.